The sequence of this TCR beta chain was determined in a study of glioma-infiltrating T cells after dendritic cell vaccination. The overall study: Patients received autologous tumor lysate-pulsed dendritic cell vaccination between about 2002 and 2013. Notes on the study in general: Higher pretreatment TIL content predicted longer progression-free time and survival.

V was pared by 5 bases and J by 13 bases, with 15 bases between. The CDR3 has 11 amino acids. Germline CDR1 reads SGHTS; CDR2 reads YDEGEE. A remark on this clone: What it binds is not known.

Amplification used 60 V beta primers and 13 J beta primers. The table came from immunoSEQ multiplex PCR; TCRdb's copy has only in-frame clones and leaves some out. The sample holds 50,000 to 75,000 clones, more than 75% seen once. Sample time point: after dendritic cell vaccination, including at tumor progression/relapse. None of the glioblastoma patients had an isocitrate dehydrogenase mutation. The sample consisted of blood, taken after dendritic cell vaccination. The V call is TRBV5-8, the J call TRBJ1-2, with D perhaps TRBD1 (6 bases). This sequence was found in a human donor with glioblastoma. CDR3 protein: CASSYAWDTTF. The DNA for the CDR3 is TGTGCCAGCAGTTATGCCTGGGACACCACCTTC.